The entry below describes one T cell receptor (beta chain). CDR1 is SGHRS and CDR2 is YFSETQ in the germline V gene. V lost 7 bases to trimming and J lost 2 bases, with 16 bases between them. The CDR3 is 15 residues long. This record belongs to a study of blood T cell repertoires in COVID-19. Measured with immunoSEQ multiplex PCR; TCRdb has only the in-frame clones, and not every one. The sample records 360,000 or so clones, 75% to 90% being singletons. Grouping used clinical history reported by participants in a survey and questionnaire. Sequenced material: PBMCs or T cells enriched from blood (not recorded which). The sequence was obtained from a woman between 50 and 59 years old who had recovered from COVID-19. The gene calls are TRBV5-1 and TRBJ2-4; tentative D call: TRBD1 (5 bases). The CDR3 reads CASRDSSGTKNIQYF. DNA for the CDR3: TGCGCCAGCCGCGACAGCTCAGGTACCAAAAACATTCAGTACTTC.